This entry lists 19 T cell receptor beta chains sequenced from one sample in a study of vaccination effects on CD4 cells after COVID-19. These receptors are not linked to any known antigen. Assay: immunoSEQ multiplex PCR; the TCRdb copy retains only in-frame clones and omits some. The sample lists tens of thousands of clones; roughly 82% were seen once. Within the ViraFEST assay, antigen-specific CD4+ T cells underwent expansion with viral peptide pools prior to sequencing. Following 10 days of culture, CD4+ T cells were isolated. Participants each got two BNT162b2 or mRNA-1273 vaccine doses. This sample comprised CD4+ T cells from PBMCs cultured with HCoV-NL63 spike peptides, obtained after COVID-19 vaccination. These TCRs come from a human donor who received a COVID-19 vaccine. Some clones in this sample may be carry-over from other donors' samples.

The chain recombines TRBV29-1 with TRBJ1-2; the D is unclear. The CDR3 consists of 12 residues. From germline, CDR1 is SQVTM and CDR2 ANQGSEA. The V gene lost 5 bases and the J gene lost 8 bases, with 15 bases spanning the gap. Here the CDR3 reads CSVYEVAEGYTF. The CDR3 bases are TGCAGCGTTTATGAGGTGGCGGAGGGCTACACCTTC.

The chain links TRBV19 to TRBJ1-1; D gene uncertain. The V gene lost 5 bases and the J gene lost 5 bases, with 9 bases spanning the gap. CDR3 length equals 12 residues. Germline CDR1 LNHDA, CDR2 SQIVND (reference sequence). The CDR3 bases are TGTGCCAGTAGTCGAGCGAGGACTGAAGCTTTCTTT. This sequence encodes CASSRARTEAFF.

The V and J genes are TRBV5-1 and TRBJ2-1; D is ambiguous. Germline loops: CDR1 SGHRS, CDR2 YFSETQ. CDR3 size: 13 residues. Trimming shortened V by 4 bases and J by 9 bases, and 14 bases separated the two germline ends. CDR3: CASSPEGLGEQFF. CDR3 DNA: TGCGCCAGCAGCCCAGAAGGGCTTGGTGAGCAGTTCTTC. Variable domain in full (rest from reference TRBV5-1 and TRBJ2-1): KAGVTQTPRYLIKTRGQQVTLSCSPISGHRSVSWYQQTPGQGLQFLFEYFSETQRNKGNFPGRFSGRQFSNSRSEMNVSTLELGDSALYLCASSPEGLGEQFFGPGTRLTVL.

The chain uses TRBV11-2 and TRBJ1-4; 9 bases match TRBD1. The germline V gene encodes CDR1 SGHAT and CDR2 FQNNGV. V lost 5 bases to trimming and J lost 8 bases; unmatched junction nucleotides: 6. This CDR3 has 14 amino acids. The CDR3 region has the DNA TGTGCCAGCAGCCGGGACAGGGAACAGGAAAAACTGTTTTTT. It yields the protein CASSRDREQEKLFF.

The rearrangement joins TRBV19 to TRBJ1-2; D perhaps matches TRBD1 (6 bases). Deletions cut 5 bases from V and 0 bases from J, with 7 bases between. The germline CDR1 and CDR2 sequences are LNHDA and SQIVND (reference sequence). This CDR3 has 13 amino acids. Written as DNA, the CDR3 is TGTGCCAGTAGTTACAGGGCTAACTATGGCTACACCTTC. Protein: CASSYRANYGYTF. Based on the CDR3 plus reference TRBV19 and TRBJ1-2, the full variable domain is DGGITQSPKYLFRKEGQNVTLSCEQNLNHDAMYWYRQDPGQGLRLIYYSQIVNDFQKGDIAEGYSVSREKKESFPLTVTSAQKNPTAFYLCASSYRANYGYTFGSGTRLTVV.

V usage is TRBV2 and J usage is TRBJ2-3, with 10 positions matching TRBD1. There are 14 residues in the CDR3. Germline CDR1 is SNHLY and CDR2 is FYNNEI. V lost 5 bases and J lost 4; bases outside the gene matches: 3. CDR3 loop: CASSFDRGPDTQYF. In nucleotides, the CDR3 is TGTGCCAGCAGTTTTGACAGGGGGCCAGATACGCAGTATTTT. Full variable domain (rest looked up from reference TRBV2 and TRBJ2-3): EPEVTQTPSHQVTQMGQEVILRCVPISNHLYFYWYRQILGQKVEFLVSFYNNEISEKSEIFDDQFSVERPDGSNFTLKIRSTKLEDSAMYFCASSFDRGPDTQYFGPGTRLTVL.

The V gene is TRBV6-5, the J gene TRBJ1-5, with a possible D match to TRBD1 (5 bases). V lost 4 bases to trimming and J lost 2 bases, with 12 bases between them. Germline CDR1 reads MNHEY; CDR2 reads SVGAGI. The CDR3 consists of 15 residues. As DNA, the CDR3 is TGTGCCAGCAGTTCCAGGACAACCGGCAATCAGCCCCAGCATTTT. Translating it yields CASSSRTTGNQPQHF.

The chain is built from TRBV28 and TRBJ2-4; D is undetermined. Trimming took off 3 bases at V and 10 bases at J, with 22 bases between the two ends. The CDR3 has 16 residues. CDR1 and CDR2 from the germline V gene are MDHEN and SYDVKM. CDR3 bases: TGTGCCAGCAGTTTTACATTGAATGGTCCCGGTCGGATTCAGTACTTC. Translating it yields CASSFTLNGPGRIQYF.

The chain carries TRBV9 and TRBJ2-3; weak D call: TRBD2 (6 bases). CDR3 length: 15 residues. The germline V gene encodes CDR1 SGDLS and CDR2 YYNGEE. Trimming removed 4 bases at V and 5 bases at J, with 17 bases between. This chain's CDR3 is CASSSRRSGGDTQYF. The DNA for the CDR3 is TGTGCCAGCAGCTCCCGTCGATCCGGGGGAGATACGCAGTATTTT.

The rearrangement links TRBV4-1 to TRBJ1-4; D call uncertain. V shed 0 bases and J shed 3 bases, with 8 bases lying between them. CDR1 and CDR2 from the germline V gene are MGHRA and YSYEKL. The CDR3 runs to 15 residues. The CDR3 protein is CASSQDRLSNEKLFF. CDR3 bases: TGCGCCAGCAGCCAAGATAGACTGTCTAATGAAAAACTGTTTTTT.

This clone came up once. CDR3 sequence (DNA): TGTGCCAGCAGCAAACAGGACAATTCACCCCTCCACTTT. It is translated as CASSKQDNSPLHF. The chain uses TRBV7-3 and TRBJ1-6, with a possible D match to TRBD1 (5 bases). The V and J ends lost 5 bases and 7 bases respectively, with 9 bases between them. CDR3 length: 13 amino acids. The germline CDR1 and CDR2 sequences are SGHTA and FQGTGA.

The chain employs TRBV7-8 and TRBJ2-3; the D gene is possibly TRBD1 (6 bases). The CDR3 length is 16 residues. Germline V lookup: CDR1 SGHVS, CDR2 FQNEAQ. Trimming took 3 bases from V and 6 from J, leaving 19 bases between them. This CDR3 reads CASSLSLKGVTDTQYF. The CDR3 nucleotides read TGTGCCAGCAGCTTGTCCCTAAAGGGGGTAACCGATACGCAGTATTTT.

The chain has TRBV24-1 and TRBJ2-1; D possibly corresponds to TRBD1 (6 bases). V shed 4 bases and J shed 5 bases, with 14 bases lying between them. The CDR3 spans 15 residues. Germline values: CDR1 KGHDR, CDR2 SFDVKD. The CDR3 nucleotides are TGTGCCACCAGTGACCACCGGACAGTTCACAATGAGCAGTTCTTC. Its protein product is CATSDHRTVHNEQFF.

V usage is TRBV11-2 and J usage is TRBJ1-1; tentative D call: TRBD1 (6 bases). Trimming shortened V by 5 bases and J by 4 bases, and 14 bases separated the two germline ends. From germline, CDR1 is SGHAT and CDR2 FQNNGV. The CDR3 covers 14 residues. The CDR3 DNA reads TGTGCCAGCAGCCAGAGGGGGGGGCGCACTGAAGCTTTCTTT. This sequence encodes CASSQRGGRTEAFF.

The rearrangement links TRBV27 to TRBJ1-1; 9 bases are a match to TRBD1. From germline, CDR1 is MNHEY and CDR2 SMNVEV (reference sequence). The V gene end was trimmed by 8 bases and the J gene end by 9 bases; junction bases not matched to a gene: 13. CDR3 size: 14 residues. CDR3 loop: CASGAPGQGSQAFF. The CDR3 DNA sequence: TGTGCCAGCGGCGCACCGGGACAGGGTTCTCAAGCTTTCTTT.

V is TRBV27 and J is TRBJ2-3; no definite D call. This CDR3 contains 16 residues. From germline, CDR1 is MNHEY and CDR2 SMNVEV (reference sequence). Trimming left V 1 base short and J 0 bases short, with 11 bases between. The CDR3 here is CASSLYPPRSTDTQYF. CDR3 bases: TGTGCCAGCAGTTTATACCCACCTAGAAGCACAGATACGCAGTATTTT.

The V and J genes are TRBV6-6 and TRBJ2-5, with 7 bases that match TRBD2. The CDR3 contains 15 residues. Trimming removed 6 bases from V and 1 base from J; junction bases left unmatched: 8. The germline V gene has CDR1 MNHNY and CDR2 SVGAGI (reference sequence). CDR3 amino acids: CASSPGTTIQETQYF. CDR3 in DNA: TGTGCCAGCAGCCCCGGGACTACCATCCAAGAGACCCAGTACTTC.

The gene calls are TRBV6-5 and TRBJ2-2; D might be TRBD1 (5 bases). This CDR3 comprises 14 residues. CDR1 MNHEY and CDR2 SVGAGI come from the germline V gene. V was pared by 7 bases and J by 9 bases, with 18 bases between. The CDR3 DNA reads TGTGCCAGCACCATCTCAGGGTCGGCCAGGGAGCTGTTTTTT. It is translated as CASTISGSARELFF.

The V call is TRBV4-3, the J call TRBJ1-2; D gene unclear. CDR3 size: 14 residues. Germline-derived CDR1 and CDR2 are LGHNA and YSLEER. The V gene lost 3 bases and the J gene lost 7 bases, with 15 bases spanning the gap. CDR3 sequence reads: CASSQEILRRGYTF. CDR3 coding DNA: TGCGCCAGCAGCCAGGAAATTCTCCGCCGTGGCTACACCTTC.